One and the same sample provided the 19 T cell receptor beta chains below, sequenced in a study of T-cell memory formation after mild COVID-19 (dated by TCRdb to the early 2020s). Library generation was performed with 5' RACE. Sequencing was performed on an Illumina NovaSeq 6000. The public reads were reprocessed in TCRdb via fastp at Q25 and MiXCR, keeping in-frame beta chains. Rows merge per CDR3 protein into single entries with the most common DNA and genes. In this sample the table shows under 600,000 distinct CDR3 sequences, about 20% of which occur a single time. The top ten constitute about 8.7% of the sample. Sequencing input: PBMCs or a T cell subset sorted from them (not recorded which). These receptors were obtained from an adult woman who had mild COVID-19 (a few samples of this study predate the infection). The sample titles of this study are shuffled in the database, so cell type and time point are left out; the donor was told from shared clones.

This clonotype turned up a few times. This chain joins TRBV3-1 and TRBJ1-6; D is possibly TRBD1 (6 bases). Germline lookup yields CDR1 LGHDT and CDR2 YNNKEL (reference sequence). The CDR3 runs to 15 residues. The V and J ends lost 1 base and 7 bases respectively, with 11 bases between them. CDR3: CASSQATGRNSPLHF. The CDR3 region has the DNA TGTGCCAGCAGCCAAGCGACAGGTCGGAATTCACCCCTCCACTTT.

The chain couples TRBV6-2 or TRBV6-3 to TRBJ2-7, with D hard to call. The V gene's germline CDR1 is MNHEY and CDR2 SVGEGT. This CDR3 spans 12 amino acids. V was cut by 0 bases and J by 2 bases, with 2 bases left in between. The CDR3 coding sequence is TGTGCCAGCAGTTACTCAGCCTACGAGCAGTACTTC. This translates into CASSYSAYEQYF.

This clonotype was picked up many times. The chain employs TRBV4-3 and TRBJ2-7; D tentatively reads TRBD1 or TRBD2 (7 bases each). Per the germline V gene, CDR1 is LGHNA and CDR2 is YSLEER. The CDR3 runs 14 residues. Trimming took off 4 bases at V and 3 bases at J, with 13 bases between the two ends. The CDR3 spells CASSRGGDSYEQYF. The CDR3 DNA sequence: TGCGCCAGCAGCCGTGGGGGGGACAGCTACGAGCAGTACTTC.

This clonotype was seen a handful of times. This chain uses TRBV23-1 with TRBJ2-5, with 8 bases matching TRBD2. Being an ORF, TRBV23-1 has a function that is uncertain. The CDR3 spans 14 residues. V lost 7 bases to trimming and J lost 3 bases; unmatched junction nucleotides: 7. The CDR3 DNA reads TGCGCCAGCAAGGGATCGGGAGGGGAAGAGACCCAGTACTTC. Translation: CASKGSGGEETQYF.

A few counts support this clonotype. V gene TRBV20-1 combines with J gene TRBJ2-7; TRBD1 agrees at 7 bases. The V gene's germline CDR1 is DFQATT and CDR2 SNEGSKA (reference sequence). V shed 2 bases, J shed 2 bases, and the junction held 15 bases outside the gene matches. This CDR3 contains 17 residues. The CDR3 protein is CSARSLGMTGSPYEQYF. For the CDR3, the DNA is TGCAGTGCTAGATCCCTGGGTATGACAGGGTCTCCCTACGAGCAGTACTTC.

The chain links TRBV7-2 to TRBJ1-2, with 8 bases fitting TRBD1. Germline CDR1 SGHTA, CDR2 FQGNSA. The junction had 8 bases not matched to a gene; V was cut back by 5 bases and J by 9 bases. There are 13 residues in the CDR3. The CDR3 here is CASSADRAESYTF. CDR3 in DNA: TGTGCCAGCAGCGCGGACAGGGCAGAAAGCTACACCTTC.

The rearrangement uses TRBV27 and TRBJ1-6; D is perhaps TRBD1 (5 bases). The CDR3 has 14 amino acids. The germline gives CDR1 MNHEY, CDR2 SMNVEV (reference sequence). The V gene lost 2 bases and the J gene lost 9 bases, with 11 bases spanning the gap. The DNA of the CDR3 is TGTGCCAGCAGTTTAAATCAGAGGGGTTCACCCCTCCACTTT. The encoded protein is CASSLNQRGSPLHF.

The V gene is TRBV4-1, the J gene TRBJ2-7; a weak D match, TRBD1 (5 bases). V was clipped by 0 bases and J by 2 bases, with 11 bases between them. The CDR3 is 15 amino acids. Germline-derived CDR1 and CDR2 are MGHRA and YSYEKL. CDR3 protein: CASSQDPAGTYEQYF. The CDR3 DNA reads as TGCGCCAGCAGCCAAGATCCGGCAGGGACCTACGAGCAGTACTTC.

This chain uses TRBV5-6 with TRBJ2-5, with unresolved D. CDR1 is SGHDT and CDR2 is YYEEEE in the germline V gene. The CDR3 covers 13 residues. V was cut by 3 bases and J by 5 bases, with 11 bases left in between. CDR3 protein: CASSSTYTETQYF. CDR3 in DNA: TGTGCCAGCAGCTCCACATATACGGAGACCCAGTACTTC.

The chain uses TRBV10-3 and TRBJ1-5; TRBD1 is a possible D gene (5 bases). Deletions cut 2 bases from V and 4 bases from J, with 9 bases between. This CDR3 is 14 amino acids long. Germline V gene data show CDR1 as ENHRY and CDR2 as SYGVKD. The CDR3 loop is CAISERSGNQPQHF. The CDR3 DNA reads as TGTGCCATCAGTGAGCGGTCAGGGAATCAGCCCCAGCATTTT.

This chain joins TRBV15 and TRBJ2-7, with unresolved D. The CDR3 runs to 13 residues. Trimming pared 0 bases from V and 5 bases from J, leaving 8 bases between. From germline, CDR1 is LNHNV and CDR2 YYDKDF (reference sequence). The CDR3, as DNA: TGTGCCACCAGCAGAGATCTAGGACACGAGCAGTACGTC. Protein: CATSRDLGHEQYV.

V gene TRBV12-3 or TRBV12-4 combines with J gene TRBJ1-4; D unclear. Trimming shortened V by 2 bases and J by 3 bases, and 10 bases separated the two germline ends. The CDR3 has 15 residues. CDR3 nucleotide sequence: TGTGCCAGCAGTTTACGCGCAGCCGCTAATGAAAAACTGTTTTTT. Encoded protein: CASSLRAAANEKLFF.

CDR3 DNA: TGTGCCATCAGTCCTAGCGGGAGGCAGTCCTACGAGCAGTACTTC. This translates into CAISPSGRQSYEQYF. This rearrangement joins TRBV10-3 to TRBJ2-7, with 11 bases identical to TRBD2. CDR1 is ENHRY, CDR2 SYGVKD, per germline. The V segment lost 5 bases and the J segment 1 base; nucleotides outside the gene matches: 4. This CDR3 has 15 residues.

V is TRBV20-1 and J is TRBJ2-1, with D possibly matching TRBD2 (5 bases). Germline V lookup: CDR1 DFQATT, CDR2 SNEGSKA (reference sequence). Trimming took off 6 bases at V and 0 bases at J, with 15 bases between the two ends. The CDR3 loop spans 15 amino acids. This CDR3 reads CSAPLQRASYNEQFF. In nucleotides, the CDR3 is TGCAGTGCCCCACTTCAGAGGGCCTCCTACAATGAGCAGTTCTTC.

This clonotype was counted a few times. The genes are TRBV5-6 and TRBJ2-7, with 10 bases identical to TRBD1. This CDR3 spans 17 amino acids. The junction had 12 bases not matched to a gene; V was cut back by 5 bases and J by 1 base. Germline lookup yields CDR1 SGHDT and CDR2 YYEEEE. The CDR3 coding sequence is TGTGCCAGCAGGTTTGGAACCGGGACAGGGGATTCCTACGAGCAGTACTTC. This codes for CASRFGTGTGDSYEQYF.

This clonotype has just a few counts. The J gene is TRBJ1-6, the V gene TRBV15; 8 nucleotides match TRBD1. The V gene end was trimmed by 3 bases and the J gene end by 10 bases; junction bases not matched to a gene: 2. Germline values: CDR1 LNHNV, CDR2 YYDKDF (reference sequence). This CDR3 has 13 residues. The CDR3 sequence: CATSSDRGSPLHF. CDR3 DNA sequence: TGTGCCACCAGCAGCGACAGGGGATCACCCCTCCACTTT.

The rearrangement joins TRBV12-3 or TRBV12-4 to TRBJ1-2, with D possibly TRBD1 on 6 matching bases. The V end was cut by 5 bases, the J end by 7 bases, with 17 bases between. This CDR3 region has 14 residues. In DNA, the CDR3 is TGTGCCAGCAGTACTCACAGGGTCCAGTCTGGCTACACCTTC. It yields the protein CASSTHRVQSGYTF.

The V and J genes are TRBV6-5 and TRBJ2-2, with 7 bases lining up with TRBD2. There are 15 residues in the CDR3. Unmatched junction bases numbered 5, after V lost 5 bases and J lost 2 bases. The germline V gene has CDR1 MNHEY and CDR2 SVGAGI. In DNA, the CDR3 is TGTGCCAGCAGTATGGGAGGGTCCAACACCGGGGAGCTGTTTTTT. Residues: CASSMGGSNTGELFF.

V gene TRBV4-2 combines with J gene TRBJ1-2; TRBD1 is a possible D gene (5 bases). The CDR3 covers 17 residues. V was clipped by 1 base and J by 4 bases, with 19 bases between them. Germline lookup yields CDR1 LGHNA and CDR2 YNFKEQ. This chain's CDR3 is CASSQVFISGGSYGYTF. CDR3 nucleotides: TGTGCCAGCAGCCAAGTTTTTATCAGCGGGGGGTCCTATGGCTACACCTTC.